One and the same sample provided the 14 T cell receptor beta chains below, sequenced in a study of cytomegalovirus exposure and HLA in healthy donors. 13 Jbeta primers and 60 Vbeta primers were used for the PCR. Only in-frame clones appear in the TCRdb table, and some are missing; sequencing was by immunoSEQ multiplex PCR. The profile shows about 140,000 clones, roughly four fifths of them singletons. The source material was PBMCs. The receptor set was obtained from a woman aged 45-59 years in good health and CMV-seropositive.

This rearrangement joins TRBV5-1 to TRBJ2-3; the D is unclear. The CDR3 totals 14 residues. CDR1 and CDR2 from the germline V gene are SGHRS and YFSETQ. V was trimmed by 4 bases and J by 5 bases, leaving 14 bases between them. As DNA, the CDR3 is TGCGCCAGCAGCCTATCTCCGGCGGAAGATACGCAGTATTTT. Its protein is CASSLSPAEDTQYF.

The V call is TRBV27, the J call TRBJ2-5; D is possibly TRBD1 (6 bases). The germline V gene has CDR1 MNHEY and CDR2 SMNVEV (reference sequence). The CDR3 spans 13 residues. V was shortened by 10 bases and J by 5 bases, with 17 bases between the two germline ends. Here the CDR3 reads CATRGGGRETQYF. For the CDR3, the DNA is TGTGCCACCCGAGGTGGGGGCAGGGAGACCCAGTACTTC.

This sequence joins TRBV5-1 and TRBJ2-1; 10 bases align to TRBD1. The germline V gene has CDR1 SGHRS and CDR2 YFSETQ. Losses at the gene ends were 4 bases for V and 10 bases for J; bases not matched to a gene: 8. This CDR3 has 14 residues. The CDR3 sequence: CASSPTRDRGEQFF. The CDR3 region has the DNA TGCGCCAGCAGCCCAACCAGGGACAGGGGAGAGCAGTTCTTC.

The rearrangement links TRBV7-2 to TRBJ1-1; 7 nucleotides line up with TRBD1. This CDR3 is built from 14 residues. V shed 5 bases, J shed 6 bases, and the junction held 9 bases outside the gene matches. Per germline, CDR1 SGHTA and CDR2 FQGNSA. Here the CDR3 reads CASSLRDSRSEAFF. In nucleotides, the CDR3 is TGTGCCAGCAGCCTCCGGGACAGTCGGTCTGAAGCTTTCTTT. Full variable domain (remainder filled in from reference TRBV7-2 and TRBJ1-1): GAGVSQSPSNKVTEKGKDVELRCDPISGHTALYWYRQSLGQGLEFLIYFQGNSAPDKSGLPSDRFSAERTGGSVSTLTIQRTQQEDSAVYLCASSLRDSRSEAFFGQGTRLTVV.

This chain connects TRBV2 to TRBJ1-4; D unclear. V was clipped by 6 bases and J by 4 bases, with 15 bases between them. CDR3 size: 15 residues. Germline values: CDR1 SNHLY, CDR2 FYNNEI. The CDR3: CASRQARNYNEKLFF. The CDR3 nucleotides are TGTGCCAGCAGGCAAGCGAGGAATTATAATGAAAAACTGTTTTTT.

V gene TRBV7-6 combines with J gene TRBJ2-7; D may be TRBD1 (7 bases). V was shortened by 5 bases and J by 4 bases, with 18 bases between the two germline ends. Germline CDR1 and CDR2: SGHVS and FNYEAQ. The CDR3 totals 15 residues. The CDR3 spells CASSPQQAGGYEQYF. The CDR3 DNA sequence: TGTGCCAGCAGCCCCCAGCAGGCAGGGGGGTACGAGCAGTACTTC.

This clone appeared a single time. This rearrangement joins TRBV7-6 to TRBJ2-3; TRBD2 might be the D (7 bases). V was trimmed by 3 bases and J by 2 bases, leaving 15 bases between them. The CDR3 length is 16 residues. The germline V gene encodes CDR1 SGHVS and CDR2 FNYEAQ. The CDR3: CASSFGGGPITDTQYF. The CDR3 DNA reads as TGTGCCAGCAGCTTTGGGGGGGGGCCAATCACAGATACGCAGTATTTT. The full variable domain, its missing parts supplied by reference TRBV7-6 and TRBJ2-3, is GAGVSQSPRYKVTKRGQDVALRCDPISGHVSLYWYRQALGQGPEFLTYFNYEAQQDKSGLPNDRFSAERPEGSISTLTIQRTEQRDSAMYRCASSFGGGPITDTQYFGPGTRLTVL.

This clone came up once. The chain joins TRBV7-6 to TRBJ1-2; D is ambiguous. The V gene lost 5 bases and the J gene lost 5 bases, with 12 bases spanning the gap. The CDR3 covers 13 residues. CDR1 and CDR2 (germline): SGHVS, FNYEAQ. The CDR3 region is CASSPLTDYGYTF. The CDR3 DNA sequence: TGTGCCAGCAGCCCCCTTACAGATTATGGCTACACCTTC.

V usage is TRBV27 and J usage is TRBJ2-2; D remains ambiguous. The CDR3 has 11 amino acids. From germline, CDR1 is MNHEY and CDR2 SMNVEV (reference sequence). The V end lost 5 bases, the J end lost 5 bases, and 3 bases lay between the germline ends. CDR3 amino acids: CASSHTGELFF. CDR3 sequence (DNA): TGTGCCAGCAGTCATACCGGGGAGCTGTTTTTT.

V is TRBV10-3 and J is TRBJ1-1; D unresolved. Trimming pared 3 bases from V and 2 bases from J, leaving 10 bases between. The CDR3 spans 14 residues. Germline V lookup: CDR1 ENHRY, CDR2 SYGVKD. CDR3 protein: CAISDRQANTEAFF. CDR3 coding DNA: TGTGCCATCAGTGATAGGCAGGCTAACACTGAAGCTTTCTTT.

The V and J genes are TRBV7-6 and TRBJ1-1, with 8 bases that match TRBD1. J lost 0 bases, V lost 1 base, and 7 bases had no gene match. The CDR3 loop spans 17 amino acids. Per the germline V gene, CDR1 is SGHVS and CDR2 is FNYEAQ. For the CDR3, the DNA is TGTGCCAGCAGCTTAGGGACAGGGACCCTCATGAACACTGAAGCTTTCTTT. Protein sequence: CASSLGTGTLMNTEAFF.

The V call is TRBV7-2, the J call TRBJ1-1, with a possible D match to TRBD1 (5 bases). The germline CDR1 and CDR2 sequences are SGHTA and FQGNSA. The CDR3 is made up of 14 amino acids. V was clipped by 3 bases and J by 4 bases, with 12 bases between them. CDR3 DNA: TGTGCCAGCAGCTTCGCCGGGGGTGCCACTGAAGCTTTCTTT. This sequence encodes CASSFAGGATEAFF. Full variable domain (rest looked up from reference TRBV7-2 and TRBJ1-1): GAGVSQSPSNKVTEKGKDVELRCDPISGHTALYWYRQSLGQGLEFLIYFQGNSAPDKSGLPSDRFSAERTGGSVSTLTIQRTQQEDSAVYLCASSFAGGATEAFFGQGTRLTVV.

The chain couples TRBV13 to TRBJ1-2; D perhaps matches TRBD1 (6 bases). This CDR3 is 15 amino acids long. Trimming pared 4 bases from V and 8 bases from J, leaving 20 bases between. CDR1 and CDR2 (germline): PRHDT, FYEKMQ (reference sequence). The CDR3 region is CASSSTLRQDRGYTF. CDR3 bases: TGTGCCAGCAGCTCAACATTACGACAGGACAGAGGCTACACCTTC. Looking up the rest from reference TRBV13 and TRBJ1-2 gives the full variable domain: AAGVIQSPRHLIKEKRETATLKCYPIPRHDTVYWYQQGPGQDPQFLISFYEKMQSDKGSIPDRFSAQQFSDYHSELNMSSLELGDSALYFCASSSTLRQDRGYTFGSGTRLTVV.

This clone appeared a single time. The gene calls are TRBV6-1 and TRBJ1-2, with a possible D match to TRBD1 (5 bases). Trimming took off 3 bases at V and 10 bases at J, with 12 bases between the two ends. Germline V gene lookup returns CDR1 MNHNS and CDR2 SASEGT. This CDR3 has 12 amino acids. The CDR3, as DNA: TGTGCCAGCAGTGAGAGCAGGGTACACTACACCTTC. The encoded protein is CASSESRVHYTF.